The sequence of this TCR beta chain was determined in a study of T cells in Graves' hyperthyroidism and ophthalmopathy. Exclusion criteria comprised uncontrolled infection, other autoimmune disease, pregnancy or lactation. RNA transcripts provided the source from which TCR beta CDR3 regions were amplified. The primer set for the first-round RT-PCR of the TCR CDR3 was HTBI. Each CDR3 protein is one row after TCRdb ran MiXCR on the multiplex PCR reads. The sample lists hundreds of thousands of distinct CDR3 sequences; approximately 13% were seen once. This clonotype was found many times. J lost 6 bases, V lost 2 bases, and 8 bases had no gene match. Germline CDR1 and CDR2: SGHTA and FQGNSA. The CDR3 sequence is 16 residues long.

Material: blood. The chain joins TRBV7-2 to TRBJ2-1, with TRBD2 matching over 9 bases. The TCR was taken from a woman between 18 and 30 years old with Graves' hyperthyroidism. The CDR3 spells CASSLLSLAGRNEQFF. The CDR3 bases are TGTGCCAGCAGCTTACTGTCGCTAGCGGGACGCAATGAGCAGTTCTTC. Looking up the rest from reference TRBV7-2 and TRBJ2-1 gives the full variable domain: GAGVSQSPSNKVTEKGKDVELRCDPISGHTALYWYRQSLGQGLEFLIYFQGNSAPDKSGLPSDRFSAERTGGSVSTLTIQRTQQEDSAVYLCASSLLSLAGRNEQFFGPGTRLTVL.